The 25 T cell receptor beta chains below come from one sample, sequenced in a study of CD8 T cells in ankylosing spondylitis. TCRdb ran MiXCR on the 5' RACE reads and lists one entry per CDR3 protein. The table includes over 200,000 distinct CDR3 sequences, 10% to 13% detected once. Sequenced input: blood, either unsorted or a sorted T cell fraction (not recorded which). These receptor sequences come from a male donor with ankylosing spondylitis or in good health (not recorded which).

For this clonotype: This may come from a read error, since a much larger clone is one base off. The chain links TRBV9 to TRBJ1-1, with a weak D call TRBD1 (6 bases). The CDR3 covers 14 residues. CDR1 is SGDLS, CDR2 YYNGEE, per germline. The CDR3 region has the DNA TGTGCCAGCAGCCCCTGGACAGCCAACACTGCAGCTTTCTTT. This gives the protein CASSPWTANTAAFF.

This clonotype was counted many times. CDR3 nucleotides: TGTGCCATCAGAGTTTATACTACTGAGCAGTTCTTC. Its protein product is CAIRVYTTEQFF. The chain is built from TRBV10-3 and TRBJ2-1, with D unresolved. There are 12 residues in the CDR3. The germline gives CDR1 ENHRY, CDR2 SYGVKD. Trimming took 6 bases from V and 9 from J, leaving 12 bases between them.

At least ten counts were recorded for this clonotype. V is TRBV7-8 and J is TRBJ2-2, with D possibly TRBD1 on 5 matching bases. The germline V gene has CDR1 SGHVS and CDR2 FQNEAQ. Deletions cut 2 bases from V and 0 bases from J, with 10 bases between. The CDR3 has 16 amino acids. In DNA, the CDR3 is TGTGCCAGCAGCTTACAGGGAATCTCGAACACCGGGGAGCTGTTTTTT. As protein: CASSLQGISNTGELFF.

This clonotype appeared a few times. The V call is TRBV25-1, the J call TRBJ2-5; D might be TRBD1 or TRBD2, each matching 5 bases. CDR1 is MGHDK, CDR2 SYGVNS, per germline. CDR3 length: 12 residues. Trimming took off 2 bases at V and 4 bases at J, with 5 bases between the two ends. CDR3 sequence (DNA): TGTGCCAGCAGTGAAGGGGGAGAGACCCAGTACTTC. This codes for CASSEGGETQYF.

This clonotype has a count of ten or more. The CDR3 region has the DNA TGTGCCAGCAGCTTAGGAGTGGCGGGGGGCACTGAAGCTTTCTTT. Encoded protein: CASSLGVAGGTEAFF. The chain carries TRBV11-2 and TRBJ1-1; D perhaps matches TRBD1 (5 bases). Trimming stripped 1 base from V and 4 bases from J, with 13 bases between. The germline V gene has CDR1 SGHAT and CDR2 FQNNGV. The CDR3 covers 15 residues.

In its sample, this clonotype was seen a few times. This chain joins TRBV6-1 and TRBJ2-7, with D tentatively TRBD1 or TRBD2 (5 bases each). The germline V gene has CDR1 MNHNS and CDR2 SASEGT. Trimming removed 7 bases at V and 0 bases at J, with 16 bases between. The CDR3 totals 15 residues. The CDR3 DNA follows: TGTGCCAGCAAACCCGGGACCGAATACTCCTACGAGCAGTACTTC. Encoded protein: CASKPGTEYSYEQYF.

This clonotype has at least ten counts. The rearrangement uses TRBV5-1 and TRBJ2-3; D is possibly TRBD1 (6 bases). Germline V gene data show CDR1 as SGHRS and CDR2 as YFSETQ. With 2 bases removed from V and 0 bases from J, the gap between germline ends came to 10 bases. CDR3 length: 15 residues. The CDR3 here is CASSFAGVSTDTQYF. Here the CDR3 DNA reads TGCGCCAGCAGCTTTGCAGGGGTTAGCACAGATACGCAGTATTTT. Full variable domain (missing parts from reference TRBV5-1 and TRBJ2-3): KAGVTQTPRYLIKTRGQQVTLSCSPISGHRSVSWYQQTPGQGLQFLFEYFSETQRNKGNFPGRFSGRQFSNSRSEMNVSTLELGDSALYLCASSFAGVSTDTQYFGPGTRLTVL.

This chain connects TRBV7-6 to TRBJ2-6, with TRBD1 identical over 10 bases. V trimming: 6 bases; J trimming: 0 bases; junction bases outside the gene matches: 14. The CDR3 length is 20 residues. Looked up from germline, CDR1 is SGHVS and CDR2 is FNYEAQ. CDR3 DNA: TGTGCCAGCAGGTCAAACCCGGGACAGGGGCATTTCTCTGGGGCCAACGTCCTGACTTTC. It is translated as CASRSNPGQGHFSGANVLTF.

This clonotype has at least ten counts. This chain links TRBV18 with TRBJ1-2; 8 nucleotides match TRBD1. Trimming removed 2 bases from V and 8 bases from J; junction bases left unmatched: 10. This CDR3 comprises 15 residues. Germline CDR1 KGHSH, CDR2 LQKENI. As DNA, the CDR3 is TGTGCCAGCTCACCAAGACCGGACAGGGCGGGAGGCTACACCTTC. Encoded protein: CASSPRPDRAGGYTF. The full variable domain, completed using reference TRBV18 and TRBJ1-2, is NAGVMQNPRHLVRRRGQEARLRCSPMKGHSHVYWYRQLPEEGLKFMVYLQKENIIDESGMPKERFSAEFPKEGPSILRIQQVVRGDSAAYFCASSPRPDRAGGYTFGSGTRLTVV.

This rearrangement joins TRBV5-1 to TRBJ2-3; 7 bases line up with TRBD2. J gave up 5 bases and V 0 bases, and 3 bases lay outside the gene matches. The CDR3 runs to 14 residues. Germline CDR1 SGHRS, CDR2 YFSETQ. The CDR3 sequence: CASSLVAGVDTQYF. DNA for the CDR3: TGCGCCAGCAGCTTGGTCGCGGGGGTAGATACGCAGTATTTT.

This clonotype was detected ten times or more. The chain uses TRBV20-1 and TRBJ1-5; D possibly corresponds to TRBD1 (6 bases). The CDR3 length is 14 residues. Germline lookup yields CDR1 DFQATT and CDR2 SNEGSKA (reference sequence). V gave up 4 bases and J gave up 0 bases, with 10 bases separating them. The CDR3 region has the DNA TGCAGTGCTAACACAGGGTATAGCAATCAGCCCCAGCATTTT. Its translation: CSANTGYSNQPQHF.

This clonotype occurred many times. The rearrangement uses TRBV11-2 and TRBJ2-3; D not certain. The germline V gene has CDR1 SGHAT and CDR2 FQNNGV. V lost 5 bases and J lost 0, with 21 bases in between. The CDR3 runs to 18 residues. The CDR3 is CASSPLLSARKSTDTQYF. DNA of the CDR3: TGTGCCAGCAGCCCCCTCCTTTCGGCACGGAAGAGCACAGATACGCAGTATTTT.

This clonotype was observed a few times. The V and J genes are TRBV12-3 or TRBV12-4 and TRBJ1-4, with 7 bases identical to TRBD1. This CDR3 is built from 14 residues. V trimming: 4 bases; J trimming: 7 bases; junction bases outside the gene matches: 6. CDR3 sequence reads: CASSWRGRAEKLFF. CDR3 sequence (DNA): TGTGCCAGCAGTTGGAGGGGGCGCGCTGAAAAACTGTTTTTT.

This clonotype was seen many times. The genes are TRBV24-1 and TRBJ2-5; D may be TRBD1 (5 bases). The CDR3 is 18 residues long. Trimming shortened V by 2 bases and J by 1 base, and 19 bases separated the two germline ends. Germline V gene lookup returns CDR1 KGHDR and CDR2 SFDVKD. The CDR3 DNA is TGTGCCACCAGTGATTGGCCCCTCACCGACAGAAGCCAAGAGACCCAGTACTTC. It yields the protein CATSDWPLTDRSQETQYF.

This clonotype was recorded a few times. The rearrangement joins TRBV9 to TRBJ2-2; no reliable D call. The V gene lost 2 bases and the J gene lost 7 bases, with 12 bases spanning the gap. The length of the CDR3 is 14 residues. Germline V gene sequence: CDR1 SGDLS, CDR2 YYNGEE. This chain's CDR3 is CASSVQAIGGELFF. The CDR3 region has the DNA TGTGCCAGCAGCGTTCAAGCCATCGGCGGGGAGCTGTTTTTT.

The chain carries TRBV24-1 and TRBJ2-3; 8 positions match TRBD1. The trim removed 7 bases at V and 0 bases at J, leaving 2 bases unmatched. From germline, CDR1 is KGHDR and CDR2 SFDVKD. This CDR3 is built from 14 residues. CDR3 nucleotides: TGTGCCACCAGGAGACAGGGGAGCACAGATACGCAGTATTTT. It specifies CATRRQGSTDTQYF.

This clonotype was seen at least ten times. This rearrangement joins TRBV18 to TRBJ1-5; 7 bases match TRBD1. The germline V gene encodes CDR1 KGHSH and CDR2 LQKENI. This CDR3 contains 15 residues. Trimming removed 4 bases from V and 6 bases from J; junction bases left unmatched: 9. CDR3 in amino acids: CASSRATGKGQPQHF. CDR3 nucleotide sequence: TGTGCCAGCTCACGGGCGACAGGGAAAGGTCAGCCCCAGCATTTT.

This clonotype was seen at least ten times. The V call is TRBV5-1, the J call TRBJ2-5, with 9 bases identical to TRBD1. CDR1 SGHRS and CDR2 YFSETQ come from the germline V gene. The CDR3 covers 16 residues. Trimming cost V 2 bases and J 3 bases; bases outside gene matches: 8. The CDR3 loop is CASSFRDRAGEETQYF. The CDR3 nucleotides are TGCGCCAGCAGCTTTAGGGACAGGGCCGGGGAAGAGACCCAGTACTTC.

This clonotype was detected ten times or more. The rearrangement joins TRBV20-1 to TRBJ2-2; possibly TRBD1 for D (5 bases). The CDR3 contains 13 residues. Trimming removed 2 bases from V and 9 bases from J, with 13 bases in between. Germline V gene lookup returns CDR1 DFQATT and CDR2 SNEGSKA (reference sequence). The CDR3 DNA is TGCAGTGCTAGAACCCCCCAGGGCCGGGAGCTGTTTTTT. It translates to CSARTPQGRELFF.

Here the CDR3 DNA reads TGTGCCAGCAGCTTAGGGGGGGAAGTAGGCCCCTATAATTCACCCCTCCACTTT. It encodes CASSLGGEVGPYNSPLHF. The chain joins TRBV11-1 to TRBJ1-6, with D possibly TRBD1 on 5 matching bases. CDR1 SGHAT and CDR2 FQDESV come from the germline V gene (reference sequence). V shed 1 base and J shed 2 bases, with 15 bases lying between them. The CDR3 runs to 18 residues.

This clonotype occurred a few times. The chain joins TRBV7-3 to TRBJ2-7, with D possibly being TRBD1 (5 bases). The CDR3 runs 13 residues. Germline CDR1 SGHTA, CDR2 FQGTGA. V was shortened by 0 bases and J by 4 bases, with 7 bases between the two germline ends. Written as DNA, the CDR3 is TGTGCCAGCAGCTTAACGCCAGGGTACGAGCAGTACTTC. This sequence encodes CASSLTPGYEQYF.

This clonotype occurred many times. The chain carries TRBV27 and TRBJ1-5, with D maybe TRBD1 (6 bases). V lost 6 bases, J lost 0 bases, and 15 bases lay in between. CDR1 is MNHEY, CDR2 SMNVEV, per germline (reference sequence). CDR3 length: 16 residues. Here the CDR3 reads CASSVGHPYSNQPQHF. As DNA, the CDR3 is TGTGCCAGCAGCGTGGGACACCCCTATAGCAATCAGCCCCAGCATTTT.

This clonotype was found many times. This chain connects TRBV5-5 to TRBJ2-2; D is perhaps TRBD2 (6 bases). V was trimmed by 4 bases and J by 3 bases, leaving 16 bases between them. CDR3 size: 16 residues. Germline values: CDR1 SGHKS, CDR2 YYEKEE (reference sequence). The CDR3 region has the DNA TGTGCCAGCAGCCCGACCGTCGGACTACACACCGGGGAGCTGTTTTTT. It is translated as CASSPTVGLHTGELFF.

V usage is TRBV10-3 and J usage is TRBJ2-2, with D possibly being TRBD2 (7 bases). CDR1 is ENHRY and CDR2 is SYGVKD in the germline V gene. Trimming took 6 bases from V and 0 from J, leaving 23 bases between them. This CDR3 has 19 residues. DNA for the CDR3: TGTGCCATCAGGGGGACTACGGGCGGGGGCCCCGCGAACACCGGGGAGCTGTTTTTT. Translated: CAIRGTTGGGPANTGELFF.

In this sample, this clonotype turned up many times. The V and J genes are TRBV20-1 and TRBJ2-5; D is perhaps TRBD2 (6 bases). CDR3 length: 12 residues. Germline V gene lookup returns CDR1 DFQATT and CDR2 SNEGSKA (reference sequence). V shed 3 bases and J shed 5 bases, with 10 bases lying between them. The CDR3 loop reads CSARDYLETQYF. Here the CDR3 DNA reads TGCAGTGCTAGGGACTATTTGGAGACCCAGTACTTC.